A single TCR beta chain is shown here with its context. The data derive from a study of shared T cell receptors in the human thymus. The table came from immunoSEQ multiplex PCR; TCRdb's copy has only in-frame clones and leaves some out. The sample holds 640,000 or so clones, 87% seen once. This CDR3 comprises 13 residues. Germline values: CDR1 SQVTM, CDR2 ANQGSEA. Trimming pared 7 bases from V and 1 base from J, leaving 13 bases between. Separately, the same data were catalogued under a study of human thymus T cells. That study reports: Those donating were healthy Finnish infants in corrective surgery for congenital heart defects. Thymic and blood repertoires seemed to favor certain V and J genes. Among unrelated individuals, related research reported thymic repertoires that overlapped highly.

This TCR came from a boy under three years old with a congenital heart defect. The material sequenced was thymocytes. The V gene is TRBV29-1, the J gene TRBJ1-2; perhaps TRBD1 as D (5 bases). The chain's CDR3 is CSGGDRCNYGYTF. The CDR3 DNA reads as TGCAGCGGCGGGGACCGCTGTAACTATGGCTACACCTTC.